The rows below give T cell receptor beta chains drawn from one sample of a study of neurological immune-mediated disorders. TCRdb called the 5' RACE reads again in MiXCR, with one record for every CDR3 protein. The sample has some 60,000 distinct CDR3 sequences, around 3.6% seen once. The specimen sequenced was PBMCs. These receptors all come from a woman in her twenties or thirties with multiple sclerosis. The CDR3 runs from the conserved cysteine through the conserved F or W. The order of the fields is J gene, V gene, CDR3 length, CDR3 protein.

>TRBJ2-5|TRBV5-1|14
CASSLEDRVPTQYF
>TRBJ2-1|TRBV20-1|16
CSAITRGGQSYNEQFF
>TRBJ2-3|TRBV24-1|15
CATSRSGRATDTQYF
>TRBJ2-7|TRBV27|14
CASSLAGAAYEQYF
>TRBJ2-1|TRBV7-8|14
CASSASGVYNEQFF
>TRBJ1-1|TRBV20-1|12
CSAADGSTEAFF
>TRBJ1-1|TRBV27|11
CASSGGDEAFF
>TRBJ2-1|TRBV7-7|16
CASSLAPGTGYNEQFF
>TRBJ1-5|TRBV7-8|17
CASRQEPGHKINQPQHF
>TRBJ2-2|TRBV20-1|15
CSASSAGGHTGELFF
>TRBJ2-7|TRBV10-3|12
CAISAGAYEQYF